There are a few counts of the clone carrying this T cell receptor beta chain. The antigen is unknown. This entry belongs to a study of blood T cells in healthy people across ages. Study results and limitations: With naive T cell percentage, TCR beta diversity showed a strong correlation. Total diversity from one million sequenced T cells was likely underestimated. Unsorted PBMCs ruled out conclusive naive versus antigen-experienced comparison.

It was with a sample-barcoded 5' primer and a J-beta primer mix that a second PCR of roughly 7 to 12 cycles was run. TCRdb passed the 5' RACE reads through MiXCR, listing each CDR3 protein once. The profile shows roughly 720,000 distinct CDR3 sequences, about 55% of them singletons. CDR3 length: 16 amino acids. Germline assignment: CDR1 SGHRS and CDR2 YFSETQ. Trimming shortened V by 0 bases and J by 4 bases, and 16 bases separated the two germline ends. Specimen: blood. This chain connects TRBV5-1 to TRBJ2-5; TRBD1 is a possible D gene (6 bases). The clonotype was recovered from a man aged 80 or over in good health. Written as DNA, the CDR3 is TGCGCCAGCAGCTTGGATATCCAGGGGCAAGCAGAGACCCAGTACTTC. Its translation is CASSLDIQGQAETQYF.